This T cell receptor beta chain was documented in a study of identical twins. Germline lookup yields CDR1 SGHTA and CDR2 FQGNSA. This CDR3 region has 14 residues. Trimming took 1 base from V and 6 from J, leaving 13 bases between them. Unique molecular identifiers were present on cDNA, and template switching added a universal primer site. TCRdb processed the 5' RACE reads anew with MiXCR; each CDR3 protein has one entry. The table shows 650,000 to 750,000 distinct CDR3 sequences, with around 20% occurring only once. This clonotype was counted many times. What it binds is not known. General study points: Beta clonotypes that were abundant in cord blood contained fewer insertions, a pattern absent from memory repertoires.

The same data also went into a second study, on T cells expressing NK-cell markers. That study reports: An anti-gamma-delta TCR antibody restricted sorting to alpha-beta TCR T cells in several experiments. It is unclear if expanded NKG2C-expressing clones target HCMV antigens.

The chain uses TRBV7-2 and TRBJ2-7; D remains unclear. The receptor's source is a woman between 18 and 30 years old in good health. Sequences were obtained from PBMCs. The CDR3 nucleotides read TGTGCCAGCAGCTTAGATTCCAGGCGTCCCGAGCAGTACTTC. It translates to CASSLDSRRPEQYF. Combining the CDR3 with reference TRBV7-2 and TRBJ2-7 gives the whole variable domain GAGVSQSPSNKVTEKGKDVELRCDPISGHTALYWYRQSLGQGLEFLIYFQGNSAPDKSGLPSDRFSAERTGGSVSTLTIQRTQQEDSAVYLCASSLDSRRPEQYFGPGTRLTVT.